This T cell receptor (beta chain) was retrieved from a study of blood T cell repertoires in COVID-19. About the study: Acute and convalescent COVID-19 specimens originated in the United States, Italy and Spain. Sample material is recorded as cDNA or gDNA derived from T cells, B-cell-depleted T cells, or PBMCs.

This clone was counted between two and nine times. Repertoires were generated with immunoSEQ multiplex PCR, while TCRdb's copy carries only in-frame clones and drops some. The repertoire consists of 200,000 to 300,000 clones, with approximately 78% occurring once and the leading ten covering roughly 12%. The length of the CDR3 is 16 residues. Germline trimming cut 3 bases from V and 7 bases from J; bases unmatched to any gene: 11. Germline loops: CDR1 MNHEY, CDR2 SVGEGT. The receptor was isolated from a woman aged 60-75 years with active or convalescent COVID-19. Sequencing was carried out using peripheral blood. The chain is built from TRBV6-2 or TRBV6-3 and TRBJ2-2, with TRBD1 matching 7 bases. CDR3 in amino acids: CASSYPRQGRSGELFF. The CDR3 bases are TGTGCCAGCAGTTATCCCCGACAGGGCCGTAGCGGGGAGCTGTTTTTT.